Each of the 3 T cell receptor beta chains below was sequenced from the same sample in a study of blood T cell repertoires in COVID-19. TCRdb's copy holds only in-frame clones and misses some; the assay was immunoSEQ multiplex PCR. The top ten clones hold 15% to 20% of a sample with 150,000 to 200,000 clones, over 70% of them seen once. Sequencing was done on a sample of peripheral blood. All receptors come from a man in his sixties with active or convalescent COVID-19.

The V call is TRBV28, the J call TRBJ1-4, with D perhaps TRBD1 (6 bases). Germline CDR1 MDHEN, CDR2 SYDVKM. The CDR3 runs to 14 residues. Trimming removed 8 bases at V and 7 bases at J, with 17 bases between. In nucleotides, the CDR3 is TGTGCCAGCCGAAGGGGGGGTCTAGGTGAAAAACTGTTTTTT. This translates into CASRRGGLGEKLFF.

This clone showed up just a few times. Other DNA sequences in the same sample also yield this CDR3. The chain has TRBV6-5 and TRBJ2-1; no firm D call. This CDR3 is built from 13 residues. Trimming removed 6 bases at V and 0 bases at J, with 6 bases between. CDR1 and CDR2 from the germline V gene are MNHEY and SVGAGI. The CDR3 protein is CASRRYSYNEQFF. CDR3 sequence (DNA): TGTGCCAGCAGACGCTACTCCTACAATGAGCAGTTCTTC.

By sample fraction, this clone is medium-sized. The chain carries TRBV5-6 and TRBJ2-6, with 11 bases aligning to TRBD1. J was trimmed by 2 bases and V by 4 bases; bases with no gene match: 11. The CDR3 totals 19 residues. Germline lookup yields CDR1 SGHDT and CDR2 YYEEEE. Here the CDR3 DNA reads TGTGCCAGCAGCCCCGGACAGGGGGCGATTGGGGCTGGGGCCAACGTCCTGACTTTC. Encoded protein: CASSPGQGAIGAGANVLTF. The variable domain in full, completed from reference TRBV5-6 and TRBJ2-6, reads DAGVTQSPTHLIKTRGQQVTLRCSPKSGHDTVSWYQQALGQGPQFIFQYYEEEERQRGNFPDRFSGHQFPNYSSELNVNALLLGDSALYLCASSPGQGAIGAGANVLTFGAGSRLTVL.